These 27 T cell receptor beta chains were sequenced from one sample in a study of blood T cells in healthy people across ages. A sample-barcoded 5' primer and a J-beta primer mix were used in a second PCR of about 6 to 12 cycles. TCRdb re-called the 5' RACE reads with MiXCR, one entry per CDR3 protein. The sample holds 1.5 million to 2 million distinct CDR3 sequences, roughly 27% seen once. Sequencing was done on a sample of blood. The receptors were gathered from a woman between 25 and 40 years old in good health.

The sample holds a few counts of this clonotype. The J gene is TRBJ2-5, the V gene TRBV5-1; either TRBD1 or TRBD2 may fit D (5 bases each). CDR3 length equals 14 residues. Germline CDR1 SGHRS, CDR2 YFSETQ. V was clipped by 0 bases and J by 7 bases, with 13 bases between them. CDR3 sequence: CASSLGDGTGTQYF. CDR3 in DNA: TGCGCCAGCAGCTTGGGGGACGGAACAGGGACCCAGTACTTC.

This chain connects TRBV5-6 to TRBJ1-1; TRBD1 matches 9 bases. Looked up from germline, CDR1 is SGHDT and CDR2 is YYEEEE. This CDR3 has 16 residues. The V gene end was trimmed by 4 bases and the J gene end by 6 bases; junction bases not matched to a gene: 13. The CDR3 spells CASSPATGGAGAEAFF. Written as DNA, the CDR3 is TGTGCCAGCAGCCCTGCTACAGGGGGCGCCGGCGCTGAAGCTTTCTTT.

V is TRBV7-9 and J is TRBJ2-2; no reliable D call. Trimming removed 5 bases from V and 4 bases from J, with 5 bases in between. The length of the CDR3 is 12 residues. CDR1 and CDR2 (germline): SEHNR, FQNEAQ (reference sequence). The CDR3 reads CASSGPTGELFF. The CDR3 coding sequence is TGTGCCAGCAGCGGGCCCACCGGGGAGCTGTTTTTT.

CDR3 in DNA: TGCAGTGCGGTTAGCGGGGGGCAACTGTATAGGATCACAGATACGCAGTATTTT. Protein sequence: CSAVSGGQLYRITDTQYF. This chain links TRBV20-1 with TRBJ2-3; 10 nucleotides match TRBD2. Per germline, CDR1 DFQATT and CDR2 SNEGSKA (reference sequence). The CDR3 loop spans 18 amino acids. Unmatched junction bases numbered 17, after V lost 6 bases and J lost 2 bases.

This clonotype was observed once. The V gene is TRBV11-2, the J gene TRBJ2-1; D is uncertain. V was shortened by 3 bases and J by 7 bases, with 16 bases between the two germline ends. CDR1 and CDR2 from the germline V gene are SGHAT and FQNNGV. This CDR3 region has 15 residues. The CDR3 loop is CASSFLRRPKNEQFF. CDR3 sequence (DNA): TGTGCCAGCAGCTTTCTGAGGAGACCTAAAAATGAGCAGTTCTTC.

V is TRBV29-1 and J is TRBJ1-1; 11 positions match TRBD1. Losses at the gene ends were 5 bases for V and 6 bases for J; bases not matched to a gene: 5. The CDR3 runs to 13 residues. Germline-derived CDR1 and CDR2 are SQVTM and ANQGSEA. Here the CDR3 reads CSVPGQGDAEAFF. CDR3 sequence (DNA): TGCAGCGTTCCGGGACAGGGGGACGCTGAAGCTTTCTTT.

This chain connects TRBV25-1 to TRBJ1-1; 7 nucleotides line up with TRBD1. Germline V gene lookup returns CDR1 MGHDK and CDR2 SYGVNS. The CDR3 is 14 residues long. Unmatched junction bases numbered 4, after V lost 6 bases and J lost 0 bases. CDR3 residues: CASRQTGLNTEAFF. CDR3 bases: TGTGCCAGCAGGCAGACAGGGCTGAACACTGAAGCTTTCTTT.

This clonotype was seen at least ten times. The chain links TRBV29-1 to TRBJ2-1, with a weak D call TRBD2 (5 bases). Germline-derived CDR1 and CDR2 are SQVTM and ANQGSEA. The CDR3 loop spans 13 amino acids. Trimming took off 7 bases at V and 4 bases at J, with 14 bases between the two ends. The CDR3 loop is CSAPSAGYNEQFF. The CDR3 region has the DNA TGCAGCGCCCCCTCGGCGGGTTACAATGAGCAGTTCTTC.

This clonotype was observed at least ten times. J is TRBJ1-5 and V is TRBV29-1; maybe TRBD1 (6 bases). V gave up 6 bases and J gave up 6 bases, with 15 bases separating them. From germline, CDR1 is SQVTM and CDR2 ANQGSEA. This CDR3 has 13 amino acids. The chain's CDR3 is CSVEQGGGQPQHF. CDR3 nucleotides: TGCAGCGTGGAACAGGGCGGCGGTCAGCCCCAGCATTTT.

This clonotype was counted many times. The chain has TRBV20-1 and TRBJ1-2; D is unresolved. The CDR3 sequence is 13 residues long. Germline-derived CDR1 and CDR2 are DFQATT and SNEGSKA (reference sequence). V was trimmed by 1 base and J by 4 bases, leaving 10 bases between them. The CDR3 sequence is CSARGTTGYGYTF. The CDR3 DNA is TGCAGTGCTAGAGGTACCACCGGCTATGGCTACACCTTC.

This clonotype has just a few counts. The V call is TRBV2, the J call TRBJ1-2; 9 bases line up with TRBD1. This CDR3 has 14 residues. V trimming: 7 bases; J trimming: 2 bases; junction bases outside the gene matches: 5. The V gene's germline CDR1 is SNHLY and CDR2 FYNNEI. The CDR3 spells CASNGQGRNYGYTF. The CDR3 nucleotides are TGTGCCAGCAATGGACAGGGGAGGAACTATGGCTACACCTTC.

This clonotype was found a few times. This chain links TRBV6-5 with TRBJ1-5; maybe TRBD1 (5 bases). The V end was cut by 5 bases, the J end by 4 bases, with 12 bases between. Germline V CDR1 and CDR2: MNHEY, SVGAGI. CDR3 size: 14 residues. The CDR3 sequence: CASSRDVRNQPQHF. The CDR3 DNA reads TGTGCCAGCAGTAGGGACGTCCGGAATCAGCCCCAGCATTTT.

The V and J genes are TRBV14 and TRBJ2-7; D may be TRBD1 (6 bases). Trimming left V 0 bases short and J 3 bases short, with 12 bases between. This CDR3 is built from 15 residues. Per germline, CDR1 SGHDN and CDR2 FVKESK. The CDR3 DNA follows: TGTGCCAGCAGCCAAGATGAAACAGGGTTCTACGAGCAGTACTTC. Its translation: CASSQDETGFYEQYF.

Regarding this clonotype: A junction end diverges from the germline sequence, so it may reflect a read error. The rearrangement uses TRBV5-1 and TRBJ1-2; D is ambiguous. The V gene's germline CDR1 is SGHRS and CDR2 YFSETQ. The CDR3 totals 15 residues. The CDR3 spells CVSSLHTASNYGYTF. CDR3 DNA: TGCGTCAGCAGCTTGCATACAGCTTCTAACTATGGCTACACCTTC.

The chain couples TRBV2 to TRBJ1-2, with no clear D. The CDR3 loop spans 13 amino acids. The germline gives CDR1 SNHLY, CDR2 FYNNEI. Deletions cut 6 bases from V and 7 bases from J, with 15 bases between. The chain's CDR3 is CASRLGELTGYTF. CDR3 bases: TGTGCCAGCAGGCTTGGGGAATTAACTGGCTACACCTTC.

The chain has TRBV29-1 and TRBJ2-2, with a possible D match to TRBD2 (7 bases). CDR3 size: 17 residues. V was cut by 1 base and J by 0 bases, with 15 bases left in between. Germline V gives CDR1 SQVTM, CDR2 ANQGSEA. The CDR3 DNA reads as TGCAGCGTTGAAGGAGGGGGGGGTAAGACGAACACCGGGGAGCTGTTTTTT. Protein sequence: CSVEGGGGKTNTGELFF.

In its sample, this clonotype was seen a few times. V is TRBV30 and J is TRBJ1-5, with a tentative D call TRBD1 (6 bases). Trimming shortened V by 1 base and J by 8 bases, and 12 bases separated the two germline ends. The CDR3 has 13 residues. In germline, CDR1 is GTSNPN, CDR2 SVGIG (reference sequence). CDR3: CAWSGQDLEPQHF. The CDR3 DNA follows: TGTGCCTGGAGTGGACAGGATTTAGAGCCCCAGCATTTT.

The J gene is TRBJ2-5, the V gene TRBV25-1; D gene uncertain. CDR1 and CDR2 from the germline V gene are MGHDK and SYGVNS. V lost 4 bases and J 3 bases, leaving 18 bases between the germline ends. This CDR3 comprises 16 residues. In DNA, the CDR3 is TGTGCCAGCAGTGGGGTAGCAGCACCTAGGGAAGAGACCCAGTACTTC. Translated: CASSGVAAPREETQYF. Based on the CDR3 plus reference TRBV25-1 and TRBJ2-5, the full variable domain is EADIYQTPRYLVIGTGKKITLECSQTMGHDKMYWYQQDPGMELHLIHYSYGVNSTEKGDLSSESTVSRIRTEHFPLTLESARPSHTSQYLCASSGVAAPREETQYFGPGTRLLVL.

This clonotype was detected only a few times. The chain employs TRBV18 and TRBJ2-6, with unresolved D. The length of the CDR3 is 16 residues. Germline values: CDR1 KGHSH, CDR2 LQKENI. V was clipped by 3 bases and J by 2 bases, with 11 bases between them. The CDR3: CASSPSGVTGANVLTF. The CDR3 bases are TGTGCCAGCTCACCTTCTGGAGTCACTGGGGCCAACGTCCTGACTTTC.

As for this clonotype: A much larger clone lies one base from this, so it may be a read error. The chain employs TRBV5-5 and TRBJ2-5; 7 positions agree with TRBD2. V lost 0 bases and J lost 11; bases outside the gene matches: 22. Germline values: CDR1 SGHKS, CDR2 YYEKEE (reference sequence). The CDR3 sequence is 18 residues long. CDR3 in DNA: TGTGCCAGCAGCTTGGAGCCTAGCGGTCTTGGGGCCGTCTATGAGCAGTACTTC. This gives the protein CASSLEPSGLGAVYEQYF.

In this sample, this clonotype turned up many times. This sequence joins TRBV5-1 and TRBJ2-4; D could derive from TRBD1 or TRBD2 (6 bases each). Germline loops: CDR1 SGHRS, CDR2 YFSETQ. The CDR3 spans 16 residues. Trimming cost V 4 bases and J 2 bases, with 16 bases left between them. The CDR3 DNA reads TGCGCCAGCAGCCATAAGGAGGGGGTAACCAAAAACATTCAGTACTTC. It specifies CASSHKEGVTKNIQYF.

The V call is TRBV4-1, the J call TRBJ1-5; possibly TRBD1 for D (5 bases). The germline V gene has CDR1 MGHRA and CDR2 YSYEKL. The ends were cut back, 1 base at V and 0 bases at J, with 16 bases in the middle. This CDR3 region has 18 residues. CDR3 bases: TGCGCCAGCAGCCAAGGGGCCCTGGGACTGTATAGCAATCAGCCCCAGCATTTT. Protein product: CASSQGALGLYSNQPQHF.

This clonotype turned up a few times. The chain's CDR3 is CASSLRGQEVTEAFF. The CDR3 DNA reads TGCGCCAGCAGCTTGCGGGGCCAGGAGGTCACTGAAGCTTTCTTT. The genes are TRBV5-1 and TRBJ1-1; D is perhaps TRBD1 (5 bases). Germline lookup yields CDR1 SGHRS and CDR2 YFSETQ. This CDR3 has 15 residues. V was shortened by 1 base and J by 4 bases, with 14 bases between the two germline ends. The whole variable domain, filled in from reference TRBV5-1 and TRBJ1-1, reads KAGVTQTPRYLIKTRGQQVTLSCSPISGHRSVSWYQQTPGQGLQFLFEYFSETQRNKGNFPGRFSGRQFSNSRSEMNVSTLELGDSALYLCASSLRGQEVTEAFFGQGTRLTVV.

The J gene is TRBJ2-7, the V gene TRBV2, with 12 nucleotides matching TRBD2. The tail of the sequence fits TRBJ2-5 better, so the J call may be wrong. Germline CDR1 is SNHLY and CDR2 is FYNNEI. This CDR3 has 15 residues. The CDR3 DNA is TGTGCCAGCAGTGACCTAGCGGGGGGGACGGAGACCCAGTACTTC. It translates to CASSDLAGGTETQYF.

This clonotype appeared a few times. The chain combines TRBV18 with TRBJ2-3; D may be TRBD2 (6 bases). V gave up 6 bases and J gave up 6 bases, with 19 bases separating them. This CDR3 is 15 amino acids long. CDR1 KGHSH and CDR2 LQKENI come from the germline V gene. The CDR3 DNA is TGTGCCAGCTCCTTCTCCGCGGGGAGCCAGGATACGCAGTATTTT. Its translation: CASSFSAGSQDTQYF. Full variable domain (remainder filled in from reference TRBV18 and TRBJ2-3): NAGVMQNPRHLVRRRGQEARLRCSPMKGHSHVYWYRQLPEEGLKFMVYLQKENIIDESGMPKERFSAEFPKEGPSILRIQQVVRGDSAAYFCASSFSAGSQDTQYFGPGTRLTVL.

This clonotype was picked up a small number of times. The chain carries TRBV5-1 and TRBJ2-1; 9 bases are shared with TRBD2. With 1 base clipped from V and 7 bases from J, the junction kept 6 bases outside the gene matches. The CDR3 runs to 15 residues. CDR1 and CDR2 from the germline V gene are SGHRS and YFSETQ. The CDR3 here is CASSLYGGGENEQFF. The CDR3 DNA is TGCGCCAGCAGCTTGTACGGCGGGGGGGAGAATGAGCAGTTCTTC.

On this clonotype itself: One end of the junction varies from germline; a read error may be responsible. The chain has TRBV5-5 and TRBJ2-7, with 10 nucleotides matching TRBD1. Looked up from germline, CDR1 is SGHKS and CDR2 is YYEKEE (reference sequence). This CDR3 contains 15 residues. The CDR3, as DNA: TGTGCCAGCACCGCCCGGGACAGGGGCGTATACGTGCAGTACTTC. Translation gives CASTARDRGVYVQYF.